One sample yielded the 23 T cell receptor beta chains listed below, sequenced in a study of shared clonotypes between healthy human individuals. Naivety among CD8 cells was defined by CD45RO negativity and positive CCR7 selection, thereby excluding terminally differentiated effector memory CD45RA+ cells. TCRdb keeps only in-frame clones here, not all; method: immunoSEQ multiplex PCR. The sample includes some 1,900,000 clones, roughly 94% of them seen just once. The sequenced sample consisted of naive CD8+ T cells sorted from blood. Receptors were obtained from a man aged 18 to 29 in good health.

This chain links TRBV28 with TRBJ2-3; 9 bases fit TRBD2. V lost 4 bases and J lost 2; bases outside the gene matches: 10. The CDR3 runs 17 residues. From germline, CDR1 is MDHEN and CDR2 SYDVKM. Here the CDR3 reads CASSYLLAGDLTDTQYF. The CDR3 DNA follows: TGTGCCAGCAGTTACCTCTTAGCGGGGGACCTCACAGATACGCAGTATTTT.

The J gene is TRBJ2-6, the V gene TRBV27; D remains ambiguous. CDR3 length equals 16 residues. V was trimmed by 3 bases and J by 4 bases, leaving 13 bases between them. The germline gives CDR1 MNHEY, CDR2 SMNVEV (reference sequence). Written as DNA, the CDR3 is TGTGCCAGCAGTTTGGTCTCCCCCACCGGGGCCAACGTCCTGACTTTC. This gives the protein CASSLVSPTGANVLTF.

This sequence joins TRBV28 and TRBJ2-7, with 8 bases fitting TRBD1. The CDR3 contains 14 residues. Germline CDR1 and CDR2: MDHEN and SYDVKM. V lost 7 bases to trimming and J lost 3 bases; unmatched junction nucleotides: 8. CDR3 amino acids: CASISGTGLYEQYF. Written as DNA, the CDR3 is TGTGCCAGCATCTCCGGGACAGGTCTCTACGAGCAGTACTTC.

V is TRBV11-2 and J is TRBJ1-3, with a tentative D call TRBD1 (6 bases). Germline V gene lookup returns CDR1 SGHAT and CDR2 FQNNGV. V lost 5 bases, J lost 0 bases, and 17 bases lay in between. The CDR3 runs to 17 residues. The CDR3 DNA is TGTGCCAGCAGCCAGCAGGACAGTGCGACCTCTGGAAACACCATATATTTT. It translates to CASSQQDSATSGNTIYF.

V and J are TRBV1 and TRBJ2-2; TRBD2, as called in the table, went unchecked against the DNA. TRBV1 is a listed pseudogene. This CDR3 contains 16 residues. The CDR3 protein is CTSSHDSGLETGELFF. CDR3 in DNA: TGCACCAGCAGCCACGACTCGGGACTGGAGACCGGGGAGCTGTTTTTT.

The V call is TRBV6-5, the J call TRBJ2-7; TRBD2 matches 10 bases. V trimming: 3 bases; J trimming: 2 bases; junction bases outside the gene matches: 7. Germline-derived CDR1 and CDR2 are MNHEY and SVGAGI. There are 16 residues in the CDR3. The CDR3 DNA reads as TGTGCCAGCAGTTATAGCGGGGGGACCTTCGCCTACGAGCAGTACTTC. Translating it yields CASSYSGGTFAYEQYF.

This clone was seen just once. The chain uses TRBV13 and TRBJ2-7, with 11 bases that match TRBD2. V dropped 1 base and J dropped 4; count of bases not matched to a gene: 3. The CDR3 has 15 amino acids. The V gene's germline CDR1 is PRHDT and CDR2 FYEKMQ (reference sequence). CDR3 bases: TGTGCCAGCAGCTTAGCGGCTAGCGGGGGGTACGAGCAGTACTTC. Residues: CASSLAASGGYEQYF.

The chain links TRBV5-1 to TRBJ2-2, with unresolved D. Germline loops: CDR1 SGHRS, CDR2 YFSETQ. The CDR3 consists of 14 residues. Trimming left V 3 bases short and J 2 bases short, with 8 bases between. The CDR3 loop is CASSYDSNTGELFF. The CDR3 DNA is TGCGCCAGCAGCTATGATTCCAACACCGGGGAGCTGTTTTTT.

J is TRBJ2-1 and V is TRBV7-6, with TRBD1 matching 10 bases. The V gene's germline CDR1 is SGHVS and CDR2 FNYEAQ. The CDR3 sequence is 16 residues long. V was pared by 3 bases and J by 3 bases, with 5 bases of the junction left unmatched. CDR3 residues: CASSFPGTGDYNEQFF. CDR3 sequence (DNA): TGTGCCAGCAGCTTCCCCGGGACAGGGGACTACAATGAGCAGTTCTTC. Complete variable domain (other parts from reference TRBV7-6 and TRBJ2-1): GAGVSQSPRYKVTKRGQDVALRCDPISGHVSLYWYRQALGQGPEFLTYFNYEAQQDKSGLPNDRFSAERPEGSISTLTIQRTEQRDSAMYRCASSFPGTGDYNEQFFGPGTRLTVL.

The chain links TRBV9 to TRBJ2-1, with 8 bases lining up with TRBD1. There are 13 residues in the CDR3. Trimming cost V 3 bases and J 8 bases; bases outside gene matches: 4. The germline V gene has CDR1 SGDLS and CDR2 YYNGEE. As DNA, the CDR3 is TGTGCCAGCAGCGGAGAGGACAGGGATGAGCAGTTCTTC. Its protein product is CASSGEDRDEQFF.

The rearrangement joins TRBV10-1 to TRBJ2-4; 10 bases are shared with TRBD1. The V and J ends lost 6 bases and 2 bases, in that order; junction bases with no gene match: 7. Germline CDR1 reads WNHNN; CDR2 reads SYGVQD (reference sequence). This CDR3 is built from 16 residues. This chain's CDR3 is CASRVDRGQSKNIQYF. The CDR3 DNA reads as TGCGCCAGCAGAGTCGACAGGGGGCAGTCCAAAAACATTCAGTACTTC.

V gene TRBV5-1 combines with J gene TRBJ2-7, with 7 nucleotides matching TRBD2. The CDR3 contains 14 residues. Germline V gene lookup returns CDR1 SGHRS and CDR2 YFSETQ. V trimming: 4 bases; J trimming: 9 bases; junction bases outside the gene matches: 13. CDR3 DNA sequence: TGCGCCAGCAGCCCTGGGAGGGTCTACGAAGGGCAGTACTTC. It translates to CASSPGRVYEGQYF.

This clone was seen just once. The chain joins TRBV13 to TRBJ2-3; 11 bases are shared with TRBD1. The CDR3 has 16 amino acids. With 1 base clipped from V and 3 bases from J, the junction kept 3 bases outside the gene matches. Germline CDR1 PRHDT, CDR2 FYEKMQ (reference sequence). The CDR3 protein is CASSLVGTGGTDTQYF. As DNA, the CDR3 is TGTGCCAGCAGCTTAGTCGGGACAGGGGGAACAGATACGCAGTATTTT.

This chain links TRBV27 with TRBJ2-2; TRBD1 aligns across 8 bases. V dropped 2 bases and J dropped 6; count of bases not matched to a gene: 8. The CDR3 has 16 amino acids. Germline V gene data show CDR1 as MNHEY and CDR2 as SMNVEV (reference sequence). DNA of the CDR3: TGTGCCAGCAGTTTAGGACAGGGAACCCCGGCCGGGGAGCTGTTTTTT. It encodes CASSLGQGTPAGELFF.

This clone was detected only once. The genes are TRBV7-8 and TRBJ2-1; TRBD2 matches 7 bases. Germline CDR1 is SGHVS and CDR2 is FQNEAQ. J was trimmed by 5 bases and V by 5 bases; bases with no gene match: 9. This CDR3 region has 15 residues. In DNA, the CDR3 is TGTGCCAGCAGCCCGGGACTAAGCGGCAACAATGAGCAGTTCTTC. Translating gives CASSPGLSGNNEQFF. Variable domain in full (rest from reference TRBV7-8 and TRBJ2-1): GAGVSQSPRYKVAKRGQDVALRCDPISGHVSLFWYQQALGQGPEFLTYFQNEAQLDKSGLPSDRFFAERPEGSVSTLKIQRTQQEDSAVYLCASSPGLSGNNEQFFGPGTRLTVL.

This clone was seen once. The gene calls are TRBV9 and TRBJ2-3; TRBD2 agrees at 8 bases. V trimming: 0 bases; J trimming: 2 bases; junction bases outside the gene matches: 2. The germline gives CDR1 SGDLS, CDR2 YYNGEE. The CDR3 extends over 15 amino acids. CDR3 protein: CASSVGGGNTDTQYF. The CDR3 coding sequence is TGTGCCAGCAGCGTAGGCGGGGGGAACACAGATACGCAGTATTTT.

This chain's CDR3 is CASSTAGEQYF. In DNA, the CDR3 is TGTGCCAGCAGCACGGCGGGCGAGCAGTACTTC. J is TRBJ2-7 and V is TRBV5-4, with D tentatively TRBD2 (5 bases). The germline V gene has CDR1 SGHNT and CDR2 YYREEE (reference sequence). This CDR3 region has 11 residues. The germline V and J ends were trimmed by 4 bases and 6 bases, with 8 bases remaining between them.

The chain is built from TRBV9 and TRBJ2-1; TRBD2 agrees at 8 bases. The CDR3 spans 16 residues. Unmatched junction bases numbered 12, after V lost 4 bases and J lost 6 bases. CDR1 and CDR2 from the germline V gene are SGDLS and YYNGEE. The CDR3 reads CASSPSRTSRTNEQFF. CDR3 nucleotide sequence: TGTGCCAGCAGCCCATCCAGGACTAGCCGGACCAATGAGCAGTTCTTC.

The rearrangement links TRBV7-9 to TRBJ2-5, with TRBD1 as a possible D gene (6 bases). Gene TRBJ2-7 matches the end of the DNA better, so the J call may be wrong. This CDR3 has 14 residues. Germline CDR1 is SEHNR and CDR2 is FQNEAQ (reference sequence). The CDR3 protein is CASSDMGALYEQYF. CDR3 coding DNA: TGTGCCAGCAGCGACATGGGGGCCCTCTACGAGCAGTACTTC.

This chain connects TRBV5-6 to TRBJ1-2; D might be TRBD1 (6 bases). Trimming removed 1 base at V and 4 bases at J, with 17 bases between. The CDR3 consists of 16 residues. The germline gives CDR1 SGHDT, CDR2 YYEEEE. DNA for the CDR3: TGTGCCAGCAGCTTGAAGAGACAGGAAGATGTCTATGGCTACACCTTC. Translated, it gives CASSLKRQEDVYGYTF.

The V gene is TRBV10-3, the J gene TRBJ2-2; 10 bases line up with TRBD1. J was trimmed by 7 bases and V by 6 bases; bases with no gene match: 11. CDR3 length: 16 residues. Per the germline V gene, CDR1 is ENHRY and CDR2 is SYGVKD. The CDR3 region is CAISGGTGAYGGELFF. The CDR3 nucleotides read TGTGCCATCAGCGGGGGGACAGGGGCTTATGGCGGGGAGCTGTTTTTT.

This sequence joins TRBV4-1 and TRBJ2-5; D unresolved. V lost 1 base, J lost 1 base, and 13 bases lay in between. The CDR3 is 16 residues long. The germline gives CDR1 MGHRA, CDR2 YSYEKL. This chain's CDR3 is CASSQVLYAAQETQYF. The CDR3 nucleotides are TGCGCCAGCAGCCAAGTCTTATATGCCGCCCAAGAGACCCAGTACTTC.

The rearrangement links TRBV11-2 to TRBJ2-7; tentative D call: TRBD1 (5 bases). The CDR3 runs 14 residues. Germline V gene data show CDR1 as SGHAT and CDR2 as FQNNGV. The ends were cut back, 6 bases at V and 5 bases at J, with 17 bases in the middle. CDR3 DNA: TGTGCCAGCAGAGTTGTACCAGGGTTCCACGAGCAGTACTTC. Translating it yields CASRVVPGFHEQYF.